This T cell receptor (beta chain) was obtained from a study of molecular identifiers for immune sequencing clone quantification. The study's findings and limits: In naive cells, under 1% of molecules belonged to clones above 20 RNA copies, against over 97% in effector cells. Underestimation of highly expanded clone sizes could arise where identical TCR molecules share a barcode.

J gave up 6 bases and V 5 bases, and 6 bases lay outside the gene matches. The CDR3 extends over 15 amino acids. Germline V CDR1 and CDR2: MNHEY, SMNVEV (reference sequence). Libraries of naive CD8 cells were prepared from around 20,000 to 1,000,000 sorted cells using 10%, 30% or 50% RNA. A CD8+CD4-CCR7+CD45RA+ gate was used to sort naive CD8 T cells. This clonotype appeared many times. Its antigen is unidentified. TCRdb processed the PCR reads anew with MiXCR; each CDR3 protein has one entry. The table includes under 800,000 distinct CDR3 sequences, over 25% detected once. This TCR was recovered from a human donor in good health. Some libraries in this study had Jurkat cell RNA spiked in. The sample taken for sequencing was naive CD8+ T cells from blood, with Jurkat cell RNA spiked in. The subset denotes: FACS-sorted CD8+CD4-CCR7+CD45RA+ naive T cells. The chain employs TRBV27 and TRBJ1-5; 11 nucleotides align to TRBD1. The CDR3 DNA is TGTGCCAGCAGTCAGGGACAGGGGGTCGGTCAGCCCCAGCATTTT. Its protein is CASSQGQGVGQPQHF.